The 17 T cell receptor beta chains listed next were all sequenced from one sample in a study of blood T cell repertoires in COVID-19. Clones were read by immunoSEQ multiplex PCR, and TCRdb kept only the in-frame ones, dropping some. The profile shows 250,000 to 350,000 clones, 65% to 85% of them singletons. Sequencing input: peripheral blood. These receptors were taken from an older person with COVID-19, enrolled during active disease.

This clone came up many times. The chain joins TRBV3-1 (or the pseudogene TRBV3-2) to TRBJ2-7, with 7 bases identical to TRBD2. Germline-derived CDR1 and CDR2 are LGHDT and YNNKEL (reference sequence). Germline trimming cut 1 base from V and 2 bases from J; bases unmatched to any gene: 5. The CDR3 length is 15 residues. In nucleotides, the CDR3 is TGTGCCAGCAGCCAAGGTGCGGGGAGGGCCTACGAGCAGTACTTC. Protein sequence: CASSQGAGRAYEQYF.

The chain employs TRBV9 and TRBJ2-4, with 8 positions matching TRBD2. J was trimmed by 1 base and V by 3 bases; bases with no gene match: 24. The CDR3 loop spans 22 amino acids. The germline gives CDR1 SGDLS, CDR2 YYNGEE. The DNA of the CDR3 is TGTGCCAGCAGCGCCCCTACCACCGATCAGCGGGAGAACCGACGTGCCAAAAACATTCAGTACTTC. Encoded protein: CASSAPTTDQRENRRAKNIQYF.

This clone was counted a single time. The chain is built from TRBV19 and TRBJ2-7, with 9 nucleotides matching TRBD1. This CDR3 spans 15 amino acids. Germline V gene lookup returns CDR1 LNHDA and CDR2 SQIVND (reference sequence). V shed 8 bases and J 3 bases; nucleotides not matched to a gene: 11. As DNA, the CDR3 is TGTGCCAGTGCTACGCCCGGGACAGGGAGCTACGAGCAGTACTTC. Its protein is CASATPGTGSYEQYF.

The chain is built from TRBV5-8 and TRBJ1-2; 8 positions match TRBD1. The CDR3 spans 14 residues. The trim removed 4 bases at V and 8 bases at J, leaving 10 bases unmatched. Germline V gene data show CDR1 as SGHTS and CDR2 as YDEGEE. The CDR3 bases are TGTGCCAGCAGCAACCGGGACAGGATCCTGGGCTACACCTTC. It specifies CASSNRDRILGYTF.

V is TRBV5-4 and J is TRBJ2-3, with 7 bases lining up with TRBD2. The CDR3 contains 17 residues. V dropped 0 bases and J dropped 4; count of bases not matched to a gene: 11. Germline assignment: CDR1 SGHNT and CDR2 YYREEE (reference sequence). The CDR3 sequence is CASSLAGGTKESDTQYF. The CDR3 DNA sequence: TGTGCCAGCAGCTTGGCCGGCGGGACTAAAGAGTCAGATACGCAGTATTTT. The variable domain in full, with the rest retrieved from reference TRBV5-4 and TRBJ2-3, is ETGVTQSPTHLIKTRGQQVTLRCSSQSGHNTVSWYQQALGQGPQFIFQYYREEENGRGNFPPRFSGLQFPNYSSELNVNALELDDSALYLCASSLAGGTKESDTQYFGPGTRLTVL.

This clone was recorded once. The chain uses TRBV5-1 and TRBJ1-6; D not resolved. V shed 5 bases and J shed 2 bases, with 11 bases lying between them. CDR3 length equals 15 residues. CDR1 SGHRS and CDR2 YFSETQ come from the germline V gene. CDR3: CASSEEEAYNSPLHF. The CDR3 nucleotides read TGCGCCAGCAGTGAAGAGGAAGCCTATAATTCACCCCTCCACTTT. Full variable domain (rest looked up from reference TRBV5-1 and TRBJ1-6): KAGVTQTPRYLIKTRGQQVTLSCSPISGHRSVSWYQQTPGQGLQFLFEYFSETQRNKGNFPGRFSGRQFSNSRSEMNVSTLELGDSALYLCASSEEEAYNSPLHFGNGTRLTVT.

V is TRBV6-5 and J is TRBJ1-5; 7 nucleotides match TRBD1. Per the germline V gene, CDR1 is MNHEY and CDR2 is SVGAGI. After removal of 7 bases from V and 9 bases from J, the junction contained 6 bases not matched to a gene. This CDR3 comprises 12 residues. The CDR3 bases are TGTGCCAGCAACGAGCGGACAGGGCCCCAGCATTTT. Translated, it gives CASNERTGPQHF.

J is TRBJ2-7 and V is TRBV30, with D maybe TRBD1 (8 bases). CDR1 is GTSNPN and CDR2 is SVGIG in the germline V gene (reference sequence). Trimming removed 7 bases at V and 4 bases at J, with 11 bases between. This CDR3 spans 11 amino acids. CDR3 coding DNA: TGTGCCTACAGGGGGGGGTACGAGCAGTACTTC. This codes for CAYRGGYEQYF.

V is TRBV24-1 and J is TRBJ1-2; TRBD1 might be the D (6 bases). The CDR3 sequence is 12 residues long. CDR1 and CDR2 (germline): KGHDR, SFDVKD. V was cut by 10 bases and J by 7 bases, with 15 bases left in between. CDR3 bases: TGTGCCACGCGAAACCTAGGGGGTGGCTACACCTTC. As protein: CATRNLGGGYTF.

The gene calls are TRBV3-1 (or the pseudogene TRBV3-2) and TRBJ2-2; a possible D gene is TRBD2 (5 bases). Trimming took 4 bases from V and 0 from J, leaving 9 bases between them. Germline V gene data show CDR1 as LGHDT and CDR2 as YNNKEL (reference sequence). There are 15 residues in the CDR3. The CDR3 protein is CASSPAATNTGELFF. The CDR3 nucleotides are TGTGCCAGCAGCCCAGCGGCAACGAACACCGGGGAGCTGTTTTTT.

As regards this clone: The junction differs from germline at one of its ends, possibly a read error. The rearrangement joins TRBV9 to TRBJ1-5, with a weak D call TRBD1 (5 bases). This CDR3 is 13 amino acids long. Germline V gene sequence: CDR1 SGDLS, CDR2 YYNGEE. CDR3 nucleotides: TGTGCCAGCAGCTCAGACAGCATTCAGCCCCAGCATTTT. This encodes CASSSDSIQPQHF. The whole variable domain, filled in from reference TRBV9 and TRBJ1-5, reads DSGVTQTPKHLITATGQRVTLRCSPRSGDLSVYWYQQSLDQGLQFLIQYYNGEERAKGNILERFSAQQFPDLHSELNLSSLELGDSALYFCASSSDSIQPQHFGDGTRLSIL.

This chain uses TRBV6-2 or TRBV6-3 with TRBJ1-2; TRBD1 aligns across 9 bases. This CDR3 comprises 14 residues. Germline lookup yields CDR1 MNHEY and CDR2 SVGEGT. V lost 4 bases to trimming and J lost 7 bases; unmatched junction nucleotides: 7. CDR3 DNA sequence: TGTGCCAGCAGTTTGGGACAGGGTTTACGTGGCTACACCTTC. Translated, it gives CASSLGQGLRGYTF.

This chain uses TRBV7-3 with TRBJ2-3; 8 nucleotides align to TRBD2. This CDR3 is built from 17 residues. V gave up 5 bases and J gave up 3 bases; unmatched junction bases: 13. CDR1 SGHTA and CDR2 FQGTGA come from the germline V gene. CDR3 sequence: CASSKDGRAGETDTQYF. CDR3 DNA: TGTGCCAGCAGCAAAGACGGGAGGGCGGGAGAGACAGATACGCAGTATTTT.

The J gene is TRBJ2-3, the V gene TRBV7-8; D possibly corresponds to TRBD2 (5 bases). Germline V gene data show CDR1 as SGHVS and CDR2 as FQNEAQ. CDR3 length equals 15 residues. Trimming cost V 3 bases and J 5 bases, with 15 bases left between them. CDR3 loop: CASSLSRLSVDTQYF. The DNA for the CDR3 is TGTGCCAGCAGCTTGTCGAGACTATCAGTAGATACGCAGTATTTT.

The V call is TRBV5-4, the J call TRBJ1-1; 9 nucleotides agree with TRBD1. Germline CDR1 and CDR2: SGHNT and YYREEE (reference sequence). The CDR3 totals 15 residues. The V gene end was trimmed by 5 bases and the J gene end by 1 base; junction bases not matched to a gene: 6. This CDR3 reads CASRSPGQGNTEAFF. The DNA for the CDR3 is TGTGCCAGCAGAAGCCCGGGACAGGGGAACACTGAAGCTTTCTTT.

This chain links TRBV19 with TRBJ2-5, with 12 nucleotides matching TRBD2. The germline gives CDR1 LNHDA, CDR2 SQIVND (reference sequence). Trimming took 3 bases from V and 5 from J; bases not matched to a gene: 13. This CDR3 has 18 amino acids. In DNA form, the CDR3 reads TGTGCCAGTAGTATGGGGGCACTAGCGGGAGGCGGGAGGGAGACCCAGTACTTC. Translated: CASSMGALAGGGRETQYF. The variable domain in full, completed from reference TRBV19 and TRBJ2-5, reads DGGITQSPKYLFRKEGQNVTLSCEQNLNHDAMYWYRQDPGQGLRLIYYSQIVNDFQKGDIAEGYSVSREKKESFPLTVTSAQKNPTAFYLCASSMGALAGGGRETQYFGPGTRLLVL.

This clone appeared a few times. The rearrangement uses TRBV11-2 and TRBJ2-5; 12 bases agree with TRBD2. Trimming removed 4 bases from V and 3 bases from J; junction bases left unmatched: 6. Per germline, CDR1 SGHAT and CDR2 FQNNGV. This CDR3 spans 16 amino acids. The CDR3 DNA follows: TGTGCCAGCAGCTCGAAATGGACTAGCGGGGAAGAGACCCAGTACTTC. This encodes CASSSKWTSGEETQYF.